This T cell receptor (beta chain) was captured in a study of control samples from healthy donors and cancer patients. Sequenced by immunoSEQ multiplex PCR; TCRdb stores in-frame clones only, minus some. The sample holds tens of thousands of clones, over 85% seen once. The V segment lost 4 bases and the J segment 5 bases; nucleotides outside the gene matches: 7. The CDR3 is 16 residues long. Germline CDR1 reads SGHNT; CDR2 reads YYREEE (reference sequence). The chain combines TRBV5-4 with TRBJ2-5; 14 bases align to TRBD2. This receptor was taken from a young man with colorectal cancer. The sequenced sample consisted of PBMCs. CDR3 nucleotides: TGTGCCAGCAGCCCTAGACTAGCGGGGGGGCGGGAGACCCAGTACTTC. It encodes CASSPRLAGGRETQYF. The variable domain in full, with the rest retrieved from reference TRBV5-4 and TRBJ2-5, is ETGVTQSPTHLIKTRGQQVTLRCSSQSGHNTVSWYQQALGQGPQFIFQYYREEENGRGNFPPRFSGLQFPNYSSELNVNALELDDSALYLCASSPRLAGGRETQYFGPGTRLLVL.